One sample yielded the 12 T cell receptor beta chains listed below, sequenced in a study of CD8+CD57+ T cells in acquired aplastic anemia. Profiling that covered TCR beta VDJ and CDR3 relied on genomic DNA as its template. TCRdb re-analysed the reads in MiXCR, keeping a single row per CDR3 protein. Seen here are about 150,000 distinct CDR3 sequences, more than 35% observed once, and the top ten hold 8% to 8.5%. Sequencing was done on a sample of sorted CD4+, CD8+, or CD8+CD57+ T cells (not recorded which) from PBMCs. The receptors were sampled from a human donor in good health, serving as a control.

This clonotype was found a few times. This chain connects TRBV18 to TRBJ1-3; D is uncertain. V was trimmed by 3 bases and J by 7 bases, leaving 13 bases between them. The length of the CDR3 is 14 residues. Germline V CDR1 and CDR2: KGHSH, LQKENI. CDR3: CASSPGPSPNTIYF. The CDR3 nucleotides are TGTGCCAGCTCACCCGGACCTTCCCCCAACACCATATATTTT.

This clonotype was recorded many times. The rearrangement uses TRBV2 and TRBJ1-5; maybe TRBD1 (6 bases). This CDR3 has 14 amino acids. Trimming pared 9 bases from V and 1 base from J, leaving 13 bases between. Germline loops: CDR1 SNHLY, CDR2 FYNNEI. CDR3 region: CARYTRGSNQPQHF. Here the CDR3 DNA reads TGTGCCAGGTACACCAGGGGAAGCAATCAGCCCCAGCATTTT.

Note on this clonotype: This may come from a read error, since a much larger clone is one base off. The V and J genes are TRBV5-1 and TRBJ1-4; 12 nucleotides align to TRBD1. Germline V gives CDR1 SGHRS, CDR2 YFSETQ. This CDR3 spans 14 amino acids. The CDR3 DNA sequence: TGCGCCAGCAGCGGGGACAGGGGGCGCGAAAAACTGCTTTTT. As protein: CASSGDRGREKLLF.

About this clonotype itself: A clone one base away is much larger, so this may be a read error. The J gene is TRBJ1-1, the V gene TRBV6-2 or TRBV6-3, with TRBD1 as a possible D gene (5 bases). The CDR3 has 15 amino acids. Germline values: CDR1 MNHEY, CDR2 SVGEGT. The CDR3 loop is CASSYSSWGNTEALF. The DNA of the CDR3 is TGTGCCAGCAGTTACTCGTCTTGGGGGAACACTGAAGCTCTCTTT.

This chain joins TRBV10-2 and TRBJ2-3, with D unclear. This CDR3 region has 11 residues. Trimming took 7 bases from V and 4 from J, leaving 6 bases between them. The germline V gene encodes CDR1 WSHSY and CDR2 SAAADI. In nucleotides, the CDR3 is TGCGCCAGCACAGACCCAGATACGCAGTATTTT. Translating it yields CASTDPDTQYF.

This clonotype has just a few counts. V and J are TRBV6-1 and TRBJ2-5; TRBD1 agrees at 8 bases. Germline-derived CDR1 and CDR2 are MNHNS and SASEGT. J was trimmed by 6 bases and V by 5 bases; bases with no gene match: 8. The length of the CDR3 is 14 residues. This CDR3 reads CASSPRQGRQTQYF. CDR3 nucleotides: TGTGCCAGCAGTCCCCGACAGGGGAGACAGACCCAGTACTTC.

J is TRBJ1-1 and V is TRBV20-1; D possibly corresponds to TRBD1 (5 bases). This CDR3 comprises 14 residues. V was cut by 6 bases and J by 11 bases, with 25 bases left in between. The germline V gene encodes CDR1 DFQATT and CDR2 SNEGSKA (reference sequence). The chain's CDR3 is CSAKPTGTFHGAFF. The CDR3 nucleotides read TGCAGTGCCAAACCGACTGGGACTTTCCATGGGGCTTTCTTT.

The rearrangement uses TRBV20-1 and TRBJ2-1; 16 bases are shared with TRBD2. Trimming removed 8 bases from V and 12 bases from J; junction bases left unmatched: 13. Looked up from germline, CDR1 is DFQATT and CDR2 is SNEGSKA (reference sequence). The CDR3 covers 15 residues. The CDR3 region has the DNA TGCAGTACTGATAAGGGACTAGCGGGGGGGTTTGGGCAGTTCTTC. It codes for CSTDKGLAGGFGQFF.

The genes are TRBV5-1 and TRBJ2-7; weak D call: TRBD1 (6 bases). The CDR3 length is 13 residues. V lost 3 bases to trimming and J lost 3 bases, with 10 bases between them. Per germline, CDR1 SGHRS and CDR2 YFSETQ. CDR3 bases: TGCGCCAGCAGCTACACAGGGAACTACGAGCAGTACTTC. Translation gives CASSYTGNYEQYF.

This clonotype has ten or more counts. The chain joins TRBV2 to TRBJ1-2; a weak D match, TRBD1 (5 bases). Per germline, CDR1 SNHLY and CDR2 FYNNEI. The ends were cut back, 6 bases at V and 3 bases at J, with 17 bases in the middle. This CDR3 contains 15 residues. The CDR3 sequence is CASRTAWGMDYGYTF. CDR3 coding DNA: TGTGCCAGCAGAACCGCTTGGGGGATGGACTATGGCTACACCTTC.

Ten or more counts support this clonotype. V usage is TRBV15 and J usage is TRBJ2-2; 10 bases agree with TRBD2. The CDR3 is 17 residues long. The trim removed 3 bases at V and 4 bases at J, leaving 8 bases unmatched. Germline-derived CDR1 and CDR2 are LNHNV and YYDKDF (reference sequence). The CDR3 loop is CATSRGGAGGRTGELFF. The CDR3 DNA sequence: TGTGCCACCAGCAGGGGAGGAGCGGGAGGGCGCACCGGGGAGCTGTTTTTT.

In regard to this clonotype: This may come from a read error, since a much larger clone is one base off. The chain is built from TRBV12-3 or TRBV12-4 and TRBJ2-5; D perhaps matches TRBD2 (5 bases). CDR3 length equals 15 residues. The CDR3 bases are TGTGCCAGCAGTTTGCAAGCCGGGGTACAAGAGGCCCAGTACTTC. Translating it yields CASSLQAGVQEAQYF.